This entry lists 5 T cell receptor beta chains sequenced from one sample in a study of cytomegalovirus exposure and HLA in healthy donors. Researchers ran the PCR with 60 Vbeta and 13 Jbeta primers. Assay used: immunoSEQ multiplex PCR; TCRdb lists only in-frame clones, some missing. The repertoire holds about 55,000 clones, with roughly 74% as singletons. The sequenced sample consisted of PBMCs. The receptors derive from a female donor in good health and CMV-seronegative.

The chain is built from TRBV11-2 and TRBJ2-5; 15 nucleotides agree with TRBD2. CDR1 and CDR2 (germline): SGHAT, FQNNGV. CDR3 length equals 16 residues. V dropped 0 bases and J dropped 8; count of bases not matched to a gene: 4. The CDR3 nucleotides are TGTGCCAGCAGCTTAGAGAGGGGACTAGCGGGGGGTACCCAGTACTTC. Translated, it gives CASSLERGLAGGTQYF. Full variable domain (outside the CDR3, taken from reference TRBV11-2 and TRBJ2-5): EAGVAQSPRYKIIEKRQSVAFWCNPISGHATLYWYQQILGQGPKLLIQFQNNGVVDDSQLPKDRFSAERLKGVDSTLKIQPAKLEDSAVYLCASSLERGLAGGTQYFGPGTRLLVL.

This clone occurred a few times. The CDR3 region is CASSLIDYEQYF. The CDR3 coding sequence is TGTGCCAGCAGCTTAATAGACTACGAGCAGTACTTC. The chain employs TRBV7-2 and TRBJ2-7, with no clear D. This CDR3 has 12 residues. From germline, CDR1 is SGHTA and CDR2 FQGNSA. The V gene lost 2 bases and the J gene lost 3 bases, with 5 bases spanning the gap.

This clone was observed a few times. The J gene is TRBJ1-2, the V gene TRBV5-4; the match to TRBD1 covers 7 bases. V trimming: 4 bases; J trimming: 1 base; junction bases outside the gene matches: 7. The CDR3 runs 15 residues. Germline assignment: CDR1 SGHNT and CDR2 YYREEE (reference sequence). In DNA form, the CDR3 reads TGTGCCAGCAGCCCCGGGGACAGAATTAACTATGGCTACACCTTC. Amino acid sequence: CASSPGDRINYGYTF.

This chain links TRBV6-6 with TRBJ2-2; maybe TRBD2 (6 bases). Trimming removed 7 bases from V and 6 bases from J, with 18 bases in between. The CDR3 extends over 15 amino acids. Germline V gives CDR1 MNHNY, CDR2 SVGAGI (reference sequence). The CDR3 DNA follows: TGTGCCAGCAAATCGGAGGGCCGGAGAGCCGGGGAGCTGTTTTTT. This translates into CASKSEGRRAGELFF.

The chain combines TRBV1 with TRBJ1-2; TRBD1 is the table's D call, not checked against the DNA. TRBV1 is a pseudogene. This CDR3 is built from 16 residues. This chain's CDR3 is CTSSEGPDREENGYTF. The CDR3 DNA reads TGCACCAGCAGCGAAGGGCCGGACAGGGAAGAAAATGGCTACACCTTC.